Below, one T cell receptor (beta chain) is given with its context. Random hexamers were used to reverse transcribe the RNA input (about 0.45 to 1 ug). MiXCR, applied by TCRdb to the immunoSEQ multiplex PCR reads, yields one record per CDR3 protein. The sample comprises some 94,000 distinct CDR3 sequences, 85% to 95% of which are singletons, and about 0.3% rests with the top ten. The trim removed 3 bases at V and 7 bases at J, leaving 4 bases unmatched. CDR3 length equals 14 residues. Germline V gene data show CDR1 as DFQATT and CDR2 as SNEGSKA (reference sequence). Sequencing targeted TCR beta in blood CD8+ and CD4+ T cells. The data derive from a study of CD8 T cells in Susac syndrome.

This rearrangement joins TRBV20-1 to TRBJ2-1, with 12 positions matching TRBD2. Source material: CD4+ T cells from PBMCs. The sequence derives from a human donor with Susac syndrome. The CDR3 reads CSARASGGGNEQFF. The CDR3 region has the DNA TGCAGTGCTAGGGCTAGCGGGGGGGGGAATGAGCAGTTCTTC.